A single T cell receptor (beta chain) is shown here with its context. The target antigen is unknown. The sample originates from a study of human T cells and chemical hapten exposure. At the level of the study: While the approximately 24-week study was under way, patients received diphenylcyclopropenone on the scalp every week. Patch tests containing 0.01% DPC, applied to the upper back, were read at 6 days. General study points: Large CDR3 similarity clusters arose significantly more often from expanded TCRs than from controls. PT1 expanded TCR numbers rose with patch test score.

CDR3 length equals 13 residues. V shed 5 bases and J shed 1 base, with 8 bases lying between them. Unique molecular identifiers were attached to individual cDNA molecules during library preparation. TCRdb redid the calling of the reads with MiXCR, one entry per CDR3 protein. This table holds around 500 distinct CDR3 sequences, 35% to 45% found once. Regarding treatment: therapeutic diphenylcyclopropenone sensitization with weekly scalp DPC. Sequencing used whole blood, obtained before DPC sensitization or 2, 6, or about 24 weeks after (not recorded which). The chain employs TRBV12-3 or TRBV12-4 and TRBJ1-1; tentatively, D is TRBD1 (5 bases). This clonotype was obtained from an adult with alopecia areata. Some clones in this sample may be carry-over from other donors' samples. This table probably holds off-target reads from a library built for another chain. Written as DNA, the CDR3 is TGTGCCAGCAGTAAACAGGCGAACACTGAAGCTTTCTTT. Translation gives CASSKQANTEAFF.